These T cell receptor beta chains were read from a single sample in a study of blood T cell repertoires in COVID-19. Assay: immunoSEQ multiplex PCR; the TCRdb copy retains only in-frame clones and omits some. The sample carries nearly 110,000 clones, roughly four fifths recorded once. Sample: peripheral blood. Receptors originate from an elderly man with COVID-19, enrolled during active disease. Both conserved end residues are part of each CDR3. A D gene is named only where the DNA matches it firmly. The size of a clone is reported for some rows only, either as once, few or many, or as a class for expanded clones.

V	size	J	length	D	DNA	CDR3
TRBV10-3	NA	TRBJ2-2	14	NA	TGTGCCATCAGTGAGGACAGGAACACCGGGGAGCTGTTTTTT	CAISEDRNTGELFF
TRBV3-1/TRBV3-2	NA	TRBJ2-3	15	NA	TGTGCCAGCAGCCAATTCCAGGGTAACACAGATACGCAGTATTTT	CASSQFQGNTDTQYF
TRBV19	NA	TRBJ1-2	13	NA	TGTGCCAGTAGTATAGGTCGCGGGTATGGCTACACCTTC	CASSIGRGYGYTF
TRBV21-1	NA	TRBJ2-5	16	NA	TGTGCCAGCAGCCCCAGGACAGGCAGGGCGCCAGAGACCCAGTACTTC	CASSPRTGRAPETQYF
TRBV9	few	TRBJ2-2	14	TRBD1	TGTGCCAGCAGCGCCCGACAGGGTGCCGGGGAGCTGTTTTTT	CASSARQGAGELFF
TRBV6-2/TRBV6-3	NA	TRBJ1-5	18	NA	TGTGCCAGCAGCCCTCTGGACAGAGCCTTCTATAGCAATCAGCCCCAGCATTTT	CASSPLDRAFYSNQPQHF
TRBV28	NA	TRBJ1-2	14	NA	TGTGCCAGCAGTCCCCTACGGGAGGGTGGGGGCTACACCTTC	CASSPLREGGGYTF
TRBV15	NA	TRBJ2-5	13	NA	TGTGCCACCAGCAGAGATACTGAAGAGACCCAGTACTTC	CATSRDTEETQYF
TRBV2	NA	TRBJ2-7	15	TRBD2	TGTGCCAGCAGTGAACGGCGGGGGAGGGTGTACGAGCAGTACTTC	CASSERRGRVYEQYF
TRBV19	NA	TRBJ1-5	15	TRBD1	TGTGCCAGTAGTATAGGGACAGGTGAATTTCAGCCCCAGCATTTT	CASSIGTGEFQPQHF
TRBV27	NA	TRBJ1-3	13	NA	TGTGCCAGTTCAGGCTTCGGTGGAAACACCATATATTTT	CASSGFGGNTIYF
TRBV11-2	NA	TRBJ1-6	16	NA	TGTGCCAGCAGTCCCGCCACAGGAGCCTCTAATTCACCCCTCCACTTT	CASSPATGASNSPLHF
TRBV7-3	few	TRBJ2-7	15	NA	TGTGCCAGCAGCCCTCAGGGACTCGTAACGGACGAGCAGTACTTC	CASSPQGLVTDEQYF
TRBV10-3	few	TRBJ2-1	17	TRBD2	TGTGCCATCAGTGGACGGCTAGCGGGAGTATCCTACAATGAGCAGTTCTTC	CAISGRLAGVSYNEQFF
TRBV2	NA	TRBJ1-3	14	NA	TGTGCCAGCAGTGCGGTTAGTAAGGGAAACACCATATATTTT	CASSAVSKGNTIYF
TRBV28	NA	TRBJ1-4	15	NA	TGTGCCAGCAGGGAACCAGGGTCAACTAATGAAAAACTGTTTTTT	CASREPGSTNEKLFF
TRBV6-5	NA	TRBJ2-3	13	NA	TGTGCCAGCAGTCCCAGGGGTCCTGATGCGCAGTATTTT	CASSPRGPDAQYF
TRBV4-3	once	TRBJ1-5	15	NA	TGCGCCAGCAGCCGTTCCTTTGAAGGGGATCAGCCCCAGCATTTT	CASSRSFEGDQPQHF
TRBV28	few	TRBJ1-2	13	NA	TGTGCCAGCAGAGTACAGGAATGGGATGGCTACACCTTC	CASRVQEWDGYTF
TRBV19	NA	TRBJ1-1	14	NA	TGTGCCAGTAGATATGGCGGGGGGAACACTGAAGCTTTCTTT	CASRYGGGNTEAFF
TRBV7-9	NA	TRBJ2-3	14	TRBD1	TGTGCCAGCAGCCCGGGACAGGTCCCCAATACGCAGTATTTT	CASSPGQVPNTQYF
TRBV18	NA	TRBJ2-3	19	TRBD1	TGTGCCAGCTCACCACCGGGATTCAGGACAGGGGATGATTTTGATACGCAGTATTTT	CASSPPGFRTGDDFDTQYF
TRBV7-2	NA	TRBJ2-2	15	TRBD2	TGTGCCAGCAGCTTAGATACGCGGGAGACCGGGGAGCTGTTTTTT	CASSLDTRETGELFF
TRBV28	NA	TRBJ2-7	14	NA	TGTGCCAGCAGTTTATCCCCCCCTTGGCACGAGCAGTACTTC	CASSLSPPWHEQYF
TRBV19	NA	TRBJ1-5	12	NA	TGTGCCAGTACCTTCAGAAATCAGCCCCAGCATTTT	CASTFRNQPQHF
TRBV10-1	NA	TRBJ1-1	15	TRBD1	TGCGCCAGCAGTGCCCTGACAGGGGGCAACACTGAAGCTTTCTTT	CASSALTGGNTEAFF
TRBV2	NA	TRBJ1-5	13	NA	TGTGCCAGCAGTGAGGGGGCCGATCAGCCCCAGCATTTT	CASSEGADQPQHF
TRBV11-3	NA	TRBJ2-3	16	TRBD2	TGTGCCAGCAGCCCTGGGCTAGCGGGAGCATCAGATACGCAGTATTTT	CASSPGLAGASDTQYF
TRBV5-1	NA	TRBJ2-7	13	TRBD1	TGCGCCAGCAGCTTTACAGGGGCCTACGAGCAGTACTTC	CASSFTGAYEQYF
TRBV18	NA	TRBJ1-6	16	TRBD1	TGTGCCAGCTCACCCAGACAGGGGAGGGATAATTCACCCCTCCACTTT	CASSPRQGRDNSPLHF
TRBV7-9	NA	TRBJ1-2	10	NA	TGTGCGGGGGGGGACTATGGCTACACCTTC	CAGGDYGYTF
TRBV7-9	NA	TRBJ2-3	15	NA	TGTGCCAGCAGCTTAGGGGGGACATTCACAGATACGCAGTATTTT	CASSLGGTFTDTQYF
TRBV2	NA	TRBJ2-6	15	NA	TGTGCCAGCAGTGAGGGGGCGGAAGGGGCCAACGTCCTGACTTTC	CASSEGAEGANVLTF
TRBV18	NA	TRBJ2-7	13	TRBD1	TGTGCCAGCTCACGGACAGGGATTTACGAGCAGTACTTC	CASSRTGIYEQYF
TRBV5-1	NA	TRBJ1-3	13	TRBD1	TGCGCCAGCAGCTTACAGGGGGAGGACACCATATATTTT	CASSLQGEDTIYF
TRBV10-3	once	TRBJ2-7	12	NA	TGTGCCATACGAGGGCCCACCTACGAGCAGTACTTC	CAIRGPTYEQYF
TRBV7-3	NA	TRBJ2-1	15	NA	TGTGCCAGCAGCTTATCTGGGAGCTCCTACAATGAGCAGTTCTTC	CASSLSGSSYNEQFF
TRBV7-9	NA	TRBJ2-7	14	NA	TGTGCCAGCAGCTCCCCCGGGACTTCCTACGAGCAGTACTTC	CASSSPGTSYEQYF